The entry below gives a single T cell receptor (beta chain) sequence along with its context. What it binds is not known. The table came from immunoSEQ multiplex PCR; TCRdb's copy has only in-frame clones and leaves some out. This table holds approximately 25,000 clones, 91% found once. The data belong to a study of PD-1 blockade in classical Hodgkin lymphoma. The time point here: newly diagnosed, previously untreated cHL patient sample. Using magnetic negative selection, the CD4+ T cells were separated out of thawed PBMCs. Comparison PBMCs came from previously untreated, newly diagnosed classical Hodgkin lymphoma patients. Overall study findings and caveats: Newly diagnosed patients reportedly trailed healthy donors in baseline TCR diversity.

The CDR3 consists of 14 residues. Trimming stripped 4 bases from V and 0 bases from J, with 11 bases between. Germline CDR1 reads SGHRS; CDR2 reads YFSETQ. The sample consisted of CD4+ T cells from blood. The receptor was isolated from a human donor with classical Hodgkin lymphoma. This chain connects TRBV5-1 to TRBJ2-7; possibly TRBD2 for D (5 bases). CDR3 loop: CASSLEVLSYEQYF. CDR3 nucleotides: TGCGCCAGCAGCCTGGAGGTCCTCTCCTACGAGCAGTACTTC.